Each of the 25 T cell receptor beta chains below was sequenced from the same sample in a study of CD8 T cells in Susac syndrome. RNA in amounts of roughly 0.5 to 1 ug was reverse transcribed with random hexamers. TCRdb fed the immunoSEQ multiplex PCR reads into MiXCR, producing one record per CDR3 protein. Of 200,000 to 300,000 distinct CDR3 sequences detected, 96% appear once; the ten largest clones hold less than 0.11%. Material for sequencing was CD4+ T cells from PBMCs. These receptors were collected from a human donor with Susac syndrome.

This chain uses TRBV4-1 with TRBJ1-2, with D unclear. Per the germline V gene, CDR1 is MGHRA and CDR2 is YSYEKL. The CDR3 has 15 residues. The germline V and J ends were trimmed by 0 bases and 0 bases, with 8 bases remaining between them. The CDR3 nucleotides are TGCGCCAGCAGCCAAGAGTGGAGACCTAACTATGGCTACACCTTC. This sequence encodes CASSQEWRPNYGYTF.

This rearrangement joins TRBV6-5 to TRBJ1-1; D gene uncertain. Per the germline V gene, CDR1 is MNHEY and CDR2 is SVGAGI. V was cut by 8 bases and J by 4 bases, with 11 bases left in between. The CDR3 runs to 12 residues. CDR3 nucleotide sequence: TGTGCCAGCCGCTCGGCAGGCACTGAAGCTTTCTTT. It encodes CASRSAGTEAFF.

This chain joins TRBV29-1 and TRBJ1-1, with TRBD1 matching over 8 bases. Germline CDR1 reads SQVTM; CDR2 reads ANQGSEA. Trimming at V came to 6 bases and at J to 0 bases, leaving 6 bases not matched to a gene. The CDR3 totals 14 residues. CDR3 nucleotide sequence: TGCAGCGTGACCTTGGACAGGGTGAACACTGAAGCTTTCTTT. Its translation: CSVTLDRVNTEAFF.

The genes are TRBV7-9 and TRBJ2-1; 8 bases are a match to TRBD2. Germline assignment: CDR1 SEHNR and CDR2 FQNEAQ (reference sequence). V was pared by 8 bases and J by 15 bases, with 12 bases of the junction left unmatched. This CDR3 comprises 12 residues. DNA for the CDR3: TGTGCCAGCGGCCGGGGGGGCCGAGTTCTGTTCTTC. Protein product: CASGRGGRVLFF.

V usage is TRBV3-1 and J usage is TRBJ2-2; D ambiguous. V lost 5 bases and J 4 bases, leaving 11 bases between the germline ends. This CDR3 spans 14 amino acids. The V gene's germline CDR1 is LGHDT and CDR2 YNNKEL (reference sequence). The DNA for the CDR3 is TGTGCCAGCAGCAAACGGGCCAGCACCGGGGAGCTGTTTTTT. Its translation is CASSKRASTGELFF.

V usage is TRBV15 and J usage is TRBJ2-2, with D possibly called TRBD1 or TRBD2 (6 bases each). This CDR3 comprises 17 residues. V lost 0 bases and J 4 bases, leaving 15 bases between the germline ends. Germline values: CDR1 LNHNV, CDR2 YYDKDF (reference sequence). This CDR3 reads CATSRDYRGRGTGELFF. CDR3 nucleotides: TGTGCCACCAGCAGAGATTACCGGGGGCGTGGCACCGGGGAGCTGTTTTTT.

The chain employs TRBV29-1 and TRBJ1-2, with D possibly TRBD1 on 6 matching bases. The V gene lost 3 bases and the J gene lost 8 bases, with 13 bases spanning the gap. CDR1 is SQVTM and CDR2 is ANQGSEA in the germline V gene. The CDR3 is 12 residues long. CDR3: CSVDRRGSGYTF. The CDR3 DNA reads TGCAGCGTTGATCGGAGGGGGTCCGGCTACACCTTC.

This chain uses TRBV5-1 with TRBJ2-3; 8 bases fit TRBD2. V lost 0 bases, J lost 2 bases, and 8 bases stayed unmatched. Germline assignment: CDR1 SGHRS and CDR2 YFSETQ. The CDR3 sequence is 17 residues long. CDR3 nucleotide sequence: TGCGCCAGCAGCTTGGCCCCGGGACTAGAGTTCACAGATACGCAGTATTTT. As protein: CASSLAPGLEFTDTQYF.

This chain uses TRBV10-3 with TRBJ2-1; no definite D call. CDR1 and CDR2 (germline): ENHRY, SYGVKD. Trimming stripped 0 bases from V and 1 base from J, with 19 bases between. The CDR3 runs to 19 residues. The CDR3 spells CAISESLGPRRLSYNEQFF. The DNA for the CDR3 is TGTGCCATCAGTGAGTCCCTAGGGCCTAGGCGGCTATCCTACAATGAGCAGTTCTTC.

CDR3 sequence reads: CASTGLGTDTQYF. CDR3 DNA: TGTGCCAGCACCGGATTGGGCACAGATACGCAGTATTTT. V gene TRBV25-1 combines with J gene TRBJ2-3; D gene uncertain. CDR3 length equals 13 residues. V lost 7 bases and J lost 1, with 9 bases in between. From germline, CDR1 is MGHDK and CDR2 SYGVNS.

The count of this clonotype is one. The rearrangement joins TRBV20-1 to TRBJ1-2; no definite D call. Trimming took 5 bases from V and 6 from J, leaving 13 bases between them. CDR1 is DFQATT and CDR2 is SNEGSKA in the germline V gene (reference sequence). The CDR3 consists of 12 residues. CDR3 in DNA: TGCAGTGCTCCCCATGGGGTGCATGGCTACACCTTC. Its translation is CSAPHGVHGYTF.

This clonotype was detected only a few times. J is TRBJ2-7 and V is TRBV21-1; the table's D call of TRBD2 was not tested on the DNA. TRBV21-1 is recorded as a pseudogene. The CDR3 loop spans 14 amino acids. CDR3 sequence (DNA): TGTGCCAGCAGCAAAGAATCCCTCGGGTACGAGCAGTACTTC. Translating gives CASSKESLGYEQYF.

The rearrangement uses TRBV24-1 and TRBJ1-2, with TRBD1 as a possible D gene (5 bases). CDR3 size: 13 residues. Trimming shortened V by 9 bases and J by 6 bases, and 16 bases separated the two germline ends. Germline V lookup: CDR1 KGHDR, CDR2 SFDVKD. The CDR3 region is CATHAEGIDGYTF. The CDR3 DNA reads TGTGCCACCCACGCGGAGGGGATTGATGGCTACACCTTC.

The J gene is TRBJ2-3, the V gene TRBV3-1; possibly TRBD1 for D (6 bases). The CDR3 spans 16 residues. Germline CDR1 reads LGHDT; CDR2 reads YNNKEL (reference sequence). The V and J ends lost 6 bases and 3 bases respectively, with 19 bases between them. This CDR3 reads CASRPYYSTGTDTQYF. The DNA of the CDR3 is TGTGCCAGCAGACCCTATTATAGCACAGGGACAGATACGCAGTATTTT.

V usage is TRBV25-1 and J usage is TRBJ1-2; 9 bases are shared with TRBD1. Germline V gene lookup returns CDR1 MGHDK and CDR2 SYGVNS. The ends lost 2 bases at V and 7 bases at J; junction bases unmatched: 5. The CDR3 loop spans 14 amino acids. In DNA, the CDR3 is TGTGCCAGCAGTGAACCCGACAGGGGGATTGGCTACACCTTC. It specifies CASSEPDRGIGYTF.

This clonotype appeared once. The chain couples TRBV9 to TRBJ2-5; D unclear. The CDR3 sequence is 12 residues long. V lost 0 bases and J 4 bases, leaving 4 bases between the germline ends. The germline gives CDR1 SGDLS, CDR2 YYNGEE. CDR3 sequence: CASSVEAETQYF. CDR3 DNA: TGTGCCAGCAGCGTAGAAGCAGAGACCCAGTACTTC. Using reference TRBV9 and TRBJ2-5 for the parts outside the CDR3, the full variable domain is DSGVTQTPKHLITATGQRVTLRCSPRSGDLSVYWYQQSLDQGLQFLIQYYNGEERAKGNILERFSAQQFPDLHSELNLSSLELGDSALYFCASSVEAETQYFGPGTRLLVL.

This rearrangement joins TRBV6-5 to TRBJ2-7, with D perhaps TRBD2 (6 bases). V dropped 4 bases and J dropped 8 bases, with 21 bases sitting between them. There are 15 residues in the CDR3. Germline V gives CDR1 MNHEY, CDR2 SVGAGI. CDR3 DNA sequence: TGTGCCAGCAGTTTCCACAACCGGGACTCAGTAAAGCAGTACTTC. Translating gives CASSFHNRDSVKQYF.

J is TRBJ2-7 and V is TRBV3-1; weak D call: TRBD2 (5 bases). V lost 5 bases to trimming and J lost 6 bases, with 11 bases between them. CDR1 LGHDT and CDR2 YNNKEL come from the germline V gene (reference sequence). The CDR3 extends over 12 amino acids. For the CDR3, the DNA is TGTGCCAGCAGCTTTACTAGTGGCGAGCAGTACTTC. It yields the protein CASSFTSGEQYF.

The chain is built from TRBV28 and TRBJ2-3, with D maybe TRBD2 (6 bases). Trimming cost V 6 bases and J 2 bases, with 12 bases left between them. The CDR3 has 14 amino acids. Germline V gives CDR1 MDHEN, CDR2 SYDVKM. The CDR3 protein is CASRTGTFTDTQYF. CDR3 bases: TGTGCCAGCAGAACCGGGACTTTCACAGATACGCAGTATTTT.

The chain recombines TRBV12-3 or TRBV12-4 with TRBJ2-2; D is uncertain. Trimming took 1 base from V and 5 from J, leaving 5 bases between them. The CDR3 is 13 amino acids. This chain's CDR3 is CASSLVETGELFF. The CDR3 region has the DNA TGTGCCAGCAGTTTAGTGGAGACCGGGGAGCTGTTTTTT.

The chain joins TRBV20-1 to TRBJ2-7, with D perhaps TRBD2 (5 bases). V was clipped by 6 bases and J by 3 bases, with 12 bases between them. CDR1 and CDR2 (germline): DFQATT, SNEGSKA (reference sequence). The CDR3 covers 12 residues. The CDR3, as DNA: TGCAGTGCGACTAAGACTGGCTACGAGCAGTACTTC. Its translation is CSATKTGYEQYF.

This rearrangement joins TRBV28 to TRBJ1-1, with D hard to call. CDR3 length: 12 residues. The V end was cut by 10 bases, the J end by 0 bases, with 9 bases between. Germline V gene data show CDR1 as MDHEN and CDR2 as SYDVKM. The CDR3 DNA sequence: TGTGCCACCATTATAATGAACACTGAAGCTTTCTTT. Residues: CATIIMNTEAFF.

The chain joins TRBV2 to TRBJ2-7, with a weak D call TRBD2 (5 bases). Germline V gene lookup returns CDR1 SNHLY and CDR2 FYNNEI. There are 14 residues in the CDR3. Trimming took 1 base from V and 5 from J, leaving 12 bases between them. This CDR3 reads CASSEVGVSHEQYF. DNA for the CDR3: TGTGCCAGCAGTGAAGTCGGGGTTTCCCACGAGCAGTACTTC.

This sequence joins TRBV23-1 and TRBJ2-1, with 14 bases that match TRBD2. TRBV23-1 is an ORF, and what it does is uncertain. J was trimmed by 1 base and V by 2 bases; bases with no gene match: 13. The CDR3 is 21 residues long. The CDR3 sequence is CASSQRPAGTSGGGSYNEQFF. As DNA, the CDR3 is TGCGCCAGCAGTCAACGTCCGGCAGGGACTAGCGGGGGAGGTTCCTACAATGAGCAGTTCTTC.

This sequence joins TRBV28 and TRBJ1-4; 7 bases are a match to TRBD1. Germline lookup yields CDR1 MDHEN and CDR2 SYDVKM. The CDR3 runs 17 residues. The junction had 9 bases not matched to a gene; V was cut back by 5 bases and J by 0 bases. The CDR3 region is CASSLQQGIATNEKLFF. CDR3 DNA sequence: TGTGCCAGCAGTCTCCAACAGGGGATTGCAACTAATGAAAAACTGTTTTTT.